The rows below give T cell receptor beta chains drawn from one sample of a study of T cell repertoires in cytomegalovirus infection. Using its own MiXCR run on the reads, TCRdb lists one record per CDR3 protein. The data show 250,000 or so distinct CDR3 sequences, with more than 15% seen just once and over 40% held by the top ten. The sequenced sample was CD8+ T cells from PBMCs. The receptors come from a human donor in good health (CMV status not recorded). Some clones in this sample may be carry-over from other donors' samples. CDR3s include the opening cysteine and the closing phenylalanine or tryptophan. The order of the fields is V gene, J gene, clone size, D gene, CDR3 DNA, CDR3 protein. The D gene is left open where the match is weak. Rows may omit the clone size; those that give it use once, few, many or a size class.

>TRBV6-5|TRBJ1-2|.|.
TGTGCCAGCAGCCTACACCACGGACCCAATAACTATGGCTACACCTTC
CASSLHHGPNNYGYTF
>TRBV6-5|TRBJ2-7|few|.
TGTGCCAGCAGAACACGGGGCTACGAGCAGTACTTC
CASRTRGYEQYF
>TRBV29-1|TRBJ2-5|few|.
TGCAGCGTGATAAACAGGGATGCAGGAGAGACCCAGTACTTC
CSVINRDAGETQYF
>TRBV6-5|TRBJ2-3|few|TRBD1
TGTGCCAGCAGTTACTCGGACAGGGCCACAGATACGCAGTATTTT
CASSYSDRATDTQYF
>TRBV6-1|TRBJ1-6|many|.
TGTGCCAGCAGACCCTCCCGGGACACTTTTATGCCCCTCCACTTT
CASRPSRDTFMPLHF
>TRBV5-4|TRBJ1-4|.|TRBD1
TGTGCCAGCAGCGAACGAACAGGGGGCAAAGAACTGTTTTTT
CASSERTGGKELFF
>TRBV20-1|TRBJ1-3|.|.
TGCAGTGCTAGAGACGGTGGCTCTGGAAACACCATATATTTT
CSARDGGSGNTIYF
>TRBV6-2/TRBV6-3|TRBJ1-1|few|.
TGTGCCAGCAGTTACGGCAGGGGAGGCACTGAAGCTTTCTTT
CASSYGRGGTEAFF
>TRBV11-1|TRBJ1-1|.|.
TGTGCCAGCAGCCCTCGCTCCAGGGCTGGGGGAGCTTTCTTT
CASSPRSRAGGAFF
>TRBV4-3|TRBJ2-5|few|.
TGCGCCAGCAGCCAAGATCTTAACGCGGAGACCCAGTACTTC
CASSQDLNAETQYF
>TRBV7-9|TRBJ1-1|few|TRBD1
TGTGCCAGCAGCCCACGACAGGGGATGAACACTGAAGCTTTCTTT
CASSPRQGMNTEAFF
>TRBV7-9|TRBJ2-1|few|.
TGTGCCAGCAGCTCCCTTACGGGGATCTCCTACAATGAGCAGTTCTTC
CASSSLTGISYNEQFF
>TRBV5-6|TRBJ2-7|.|.
TGTGCCAGCAGCGCCGGGACCCGAACGGGGGAGCAGTACTTC
CASSAGTRTGEQYF
>TRBV7-8|TRBJ1-2|many|.
TGTGCCAGCAGCTTATCGGTGGGGGGCCTCACTAACTATGGCTACACCTTC
CASSLSVGGLTNYGYTF
>TRBV7-8|TRBJ2-7|many|TRBD2
TGTGCCAGCAGCGAGACTAGCGGGGGCCGTGTAACCTACGAGCAGTACTTC
CASSETSGGRVTYEQYF
>TRBV12-3/TRBV12-4|TRBJ2-7|.|.
TGTGCCAGCAGTTTAGGAAAACAGGCGGAGCAGTACTTC
CASSLGKQAEQYF
>TRBV7-9|TRBJ2-3|.|.
TGTGCCAGCAGCCCCGGGCCCCCTCCGCAGTATTTT
CASSPGPPPQYF
>TRBV4-1|TRBJ1-1|.|TRBD1
TGCGCCACCTGGGACAGTCGCACTGAAGCTTTCTTT
CATWDSRTEAFF
>TRBV20-1|TRBJ1-1|many|.
TGCAGTGCTAGAGTCGAGGACAGGAACACTGAAGCTTTCTTT
CSARVEDRNTEAFF
>TRBV12-3/TRBV12-4|TRBJ1-1|.|.
TGTGCCAGCAGCGAGGGGTACACTGAAGCTTTCTTT
CASSEGYTEAFF
>TRBV6-1|TRBJ2-1|few|.
TGTGCCAGCAGCCCGGTACTAAACAATGAGCAGTTCTTC
CASSPVLNNEQFF
>TRBV6-2/TRBV6-3|TRBJ1-2|.|.
TGTGCCACCGGAAGATCTTACTATGGCTACACCTTC
CATGRSYYGYTF
>TRBV7-9|TRBJ2-7|many|.
TGTGCCAGCAGCTTAGCGACTTACGAGCAGTACTTC
CASSLATYEQYF
>TRBV2|TRBJ2-1|few|.
TGTGCCAGCATCGGCAGCTACAATGAGCAGTTCTTC
CASIGSYNEQFF
>TRBV19|TRBJ1-1|many|.
TGTGCCAGCGGGCGTTGGTGGGGATTAGCTGAAGCTTTCTTT
CASGRWWGLAEAFF
>TRBV7-6|TRBJ2-1|.|.
TGTGCCAGCAGCTTTAAGCTGAATGAGCAGTTCTTC
CASSFKLNEQFF
>TRBV20-1|TRBJ1-2|.|TRBD1
TGCAGTGCTAAAGACAGGGCGGAAATCTATGGCTACACCTTC
CSAKDRAEIYGYTF
>TRBV19|TRBJ2-1|few|.
TGTGCCAGTAGTATCAGCGAGGCTTCCTACAATGAGCAGTTCTTC
CASSISEASYNEQFF
>TRBV2|TRBJ2-1|.|.
TGTGCCAGCAGTGTTGCACAGCAGCAGTTCTTC
CASSVAQQQFF
>TRBV7-9|TRBJ2-6|.|.
TGTGCCAGCAGCCAAACAGCGCCTGGGGCCAACGTCCTGACTTTC
CASSQTAPGANVLTF
>TRBV14|TRBJ2-7|.|.
TGTGCCAGCAGCCACGTTACTGGGGTCGGGGCGACCGAGCAGTACTTC
CASSHVTGVGATEQYF
>TRBV14|TRBJ2-1|.|.
TGTGCCAGCAGCCAAGGGCCAAGGGGTACCAATGAGCAGTTCTTC
CASSQGPRGTNEQFF
>TRBV15|TRBJ2-1|.|.
TGTGCCACCAGCAGAGAGGGTGGTAGGCTGGGCGCAGTTCAGTTCTTC
CATSREGGRLGAVQFF
>TRBV11-2|TRBJ2-3|few|.
TGTGCCAGCAGCTTAGATCCCCCTGTAGAGATCAGCACAGATACGCAGTATTTT
CASSLDPPVEISTDTQYF
>TRBV7-6|TRBJ2-1|many|TRBD1
TGTGCTAGCAGCAACCGGGACAGGGGTCCTAAGGGGAATGAGCAGTTCTTC
CASSNRDRGPKGNEQFF
>TRBV7-9|TRBJ2-3|few|TRBD1
TGTGCCAGCAGCAGCCCGCCGGGACAGGGCTCCAGGACAGATACGCAGTATTTT
CASSSPPGQGSRTDTQYF
>TRBV20-1|TRBJ1-2|few|.
TGCAGTGCTAGAGTAGGGGGGGTCCCTGGCTACACCTTC
CSARVGGVPGYTF
>TRBV11-3|TRBJ2-2|few|.
TGTGCCAGCAGCTCTTGGAGCAGCCGATCGGACACCGGGGAGCTGTTTTTT
CASSSWSSRSDTGELFF
>TRBV29-1|TRBJ2-1|.|TRBD2
TGCAGCGCTTCTGGGGCGGGGGGCCTATACAATGAGCAGTTCTTC
CSASGAGGLYNEQFF
>TRBV7-8|TRBJ2-5|many|TRBD1
TGTGCCAGCAGCTTAACCCTGACAGGGCTGGAGACCCAGTACTTC
CASSLTLTGLETQYF
>TRBV7-2|TRBJ2-1|many|.
TGTGCCAGCAGCGCCCAGGGTTATGAGCAGTTCTTC
CASSAQGYEQFF
>TRBV2|TRBJ2-5|.|.
TGTGCCAGCAGTATCGTCGCTTTTGAAGAGACCCAGTACTTC
CASSIVAFEETQYF
>TRBV28|TRBJ1-4|many|.
TGTGCCAGCAGTTTTCCCCCGATAGACGTAACAACTAATGAAAAACTGTTTTTT
CASSFPPIDVTTNEKLFF
>TRBV15|TRBJ1-5|few|.
TGTGCCACCAGCAGAGAGAGGGGCACCTTCAATCAGCCCCAGCATTTT
CATSRERGTFNQPQHF